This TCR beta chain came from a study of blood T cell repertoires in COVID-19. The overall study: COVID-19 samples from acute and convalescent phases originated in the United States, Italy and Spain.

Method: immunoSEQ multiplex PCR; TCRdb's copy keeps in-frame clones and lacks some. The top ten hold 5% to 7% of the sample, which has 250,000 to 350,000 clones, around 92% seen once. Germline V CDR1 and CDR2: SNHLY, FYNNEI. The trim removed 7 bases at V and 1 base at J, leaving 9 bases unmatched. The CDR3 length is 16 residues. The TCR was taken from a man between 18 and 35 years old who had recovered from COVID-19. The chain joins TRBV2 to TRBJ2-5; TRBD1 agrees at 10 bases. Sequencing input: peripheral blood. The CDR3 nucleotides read TGTGCCAGCACTATCGACAGGGGGCGAATCCAAGAGACCCAGTACTTC. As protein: CASTIDRGRIQETQYF.